Each of the 31 T cell receptor beta chains below was sequenced from the same sample in a study of CD8+CD57+ T cells in acquired aplastic anemia. Patients who underwent sequencing had shown CD8+CD57+ cell expansion by flow cytometry. It was genomic DNA that served as the template for profiling TCR beta VDJ and CDR3. TCRdb re-derived calls from the reads in MiXCR, one entry per CDR3 protein. The data contain 120,000 or so distinct CDR3 sequences, over 30% of them singletons. The sample taken for sequencing was sorted CD4+, CD8+, or CD8+CD57+ T cells (not recorded which) from PBMCs. These receptors originate from a human donor with aplastic anemia.

Ten or more counts support this clonotype. The rearrangement links TRBV4-1 to TRBJ2-2; tentative D call: TRBD1 (6 bases). With 1 base removed from V and 6 bases from J, the gap between germline ends came to 18 bases. This CDR3 has 17 amino acids. Germline loops: CDR1 MGHRA, CDR2 YSYEKL. CDR3: CASSQGMAGVVAGELFF. The CDR3 region has the DNA TGCGCCAGCAGCCAAGGCATGGCAGGGGTCGTAGCCGGGGAGCTGTTTTTT.

This clonotype was detected ten times or more. The chain employs TRBV12-3 or TRBV12-4 and TRBJ2-5; D is ambiguous. Trimming left V 0 bases short and J 3 bases short, with 14 bases between. This CDR3 is built from 16 residues. CDR3 sequence: CASSLALWGKEETQYF. CDR3 DNA sequence: TGTGCCAGCAGTTTAGCCCTTTGGGGAAAGGAAGAGACCCAGTACTTC.

This clonotype was counted at least ten times. The chain has TRBV9 and TRBJ1-2; 7 bases map to TRBD1. This CDR3 comprises 15 residues. Germline CDR1 is SGDLS and CDR2 is YYNGEE. The V segment lost 1 base and the J segment 2 bases; nucleotides outside the gene matches: 5. The CDR3 DNA follows: TGTGCCAGCAGCGTAAGACAGGGAGCCAACTATGGCTACACCTTC. It yields the protein CASSVRQGANYGYTF.

There are many counts of this clonotype. The V and J genes are TRBV5-1 and TRBJ2-2, with D maybe TRBD2 (5 bases). V shed 7 bases and J shed 3 bases, with 10 bases lying between them. The CDR3 runs 13 residues. In germline, CDR1 is SGHRS, CDR2 YFSETQ. The CDR3 sequence is CASQTGDTGELFF. The DNA for the CDR3 is TGCGCCAGCCAGACCGGGGACACCGGGGAGCTGTTTTTT.

This clonotype was seen a few times. This chain connects TRBV29-1 to TRBJ1-4; 8 bases map to TRBD1. CDR1 and CDR2 (germline): SQVTM, ANQGSEA. After removal of 4 bases from V and 1 base from J, the junction contained 2 bases not matched to a gene. This CDR3 spans 14 amino acids. CDR3 in amino acids: CSVGDRGTNEKLFF. The DNA of the CDR3 is TGCAGCGTTGGTGACAGGGGAACTAATGAAAAACTGTTTTTT. Full variable domain (rest looked up from reference TRBV29-1 and TRBJ1-4): SAVISQKPSRDICQRGTSLTIQCQVDSQVTMMFWYRQQPGQSLTLIATANQGSEATYESGFVIDKFPISRPNLTFSTLTVSNMSPEDSSIYLCSVGDRGTNEKLFFGSGTQLSVL.

V gene TRBV10-3 combines with J gene TRBJ2-7; D is ambiguous. This CDR3 has 13 residues. The germline V gene has CDR1 ENHRY and CDR2 SYGVKD. Trimming took 0 bases from V and 3 from J, leaving 6 bases between them. The CDR3 here is CAISESWGYEQYF. Written as DNA, the CDR3 is TGTGCCATCAGTGAGTCGTGGGGCTACGAGCAGTACTTC.

The chain links TRBV6-2 or TRBV6-3 to TRBJ1-1; D is uncertain. The CDR3 extends over 14 amino acids. V was trimmed by 6 bases and J by 2 bases, leaving 13 bases between them. The germline gives CDR1 MNHEY, CDR2 SVGEGT. The CDR3, as DNA: TGTGCCAGCAGATCCGGGTTCCGAAACACTGAAGCTTTCTTT. This sequence encodes CASRSGFRNTEAFF.

The rearrangement links TRBV29-1 to TRBJ2-1; TRBD2 agrees at 10 bases. The CDR3 has 13 residues. Germline V gene lookup returns CDR1 SQVTM and CDR2 ANQGSEA. V shed 6 bases and J 9 bases; nucleotides not matched to a gene: 8. The CDR3: CSVVSGGAIEQFF. CDR3 in DNA: TGCAGCGTAGTGAGCGGGGGGGCCATTGAGCAGTTCTTC.

This clonotype was counted at least ten times. V and J are TRBV5-6 and TRBJ1-2; D is possibly TRBD1 (5 bases). The V gene lost 3 bases and the J gene lost 6 bases, with 6 bases spanning the gap. The CDR3 covers 11 residues. Per the germline V gene, CDR1 is SGHDT and CDR2 is YYEEEE. In nucleotides, the CDR3 is TGTGCCAGCAGCTGGGACCATGGCTACACCTTC. This gives the protein CASSWDHGYTF.

This clonotype was counted many times. The CDR3 DNA follows: TGTGCCACCAGTACTCCAGGGCCGGGCGGATTCACAGATACGCAGTATTTT. Its translation is CATSTPGPGGFTDTQYF. V usage is TRBV24-1 and J usage is TRBJ2-3; tentative D call: TRBD1 (5 bases). CDR1 is KGHDR, CDR2 SFDVKD, per germline. The CDR3 is 17 residues long. Trimming took 6 bases from V and 2 from J, leaving 20 bases between them.

This clonotype was recorded many times. The genes are TRBV5-1 and TRBJ2-6, with D possibly being TRBD1 (6 bases). Germline assignment: CDR1 SGHRS and CDR2 YFSETQ. The CDR3 has 16 amino acids. The V and J ends lost 2 bases and 2 bases respectively, with 11 bases between them. In DNA form, the CDR3 reads TGCGCCAGCAGCTTACAGGGAGCTGCTGGGGCCAACGTCCTGACTTTC. The encoded protein is CASSLQGAAGANVLTF.

The rearrangement joins TRBV25-1 to TRBJ1-6; 8 bases match TRBD1. The CDR3 totals 14 residues. J gave up 6 bases and V 3 bases, and 1 base lay outside the gene matches. In germline, CDR1 is MGHDK, CDR2 SYGVNS. The CDR3 bases are TGTGCCAGCAGTGAGACAGGGGTTAATTCACCCCTCCACTTT. Translated, it gives CASSETGVNSPLHF.

V gene TRBV11-2 combines with J gene TRBJ1-1; tentatively, D is TRBD1 (5 bases). The CDR3 contains 15 residues. The germline V gene encodes CDR1 SGHAT and CDR2 FQNNGV. Trimming stripped 3 bases from V and 5 bases from J, with 16 bases between. The CDR3: CASSLRSGGGTEAFF. DNA of the CDR3: TGTGCCAGCAGCTTGAGGAGTGGGGGTGGTACTGAAGCTTTCTTT.

A few counts support this clonotype. The chain employs TRBV19 and TRBJ1-2; D possibly corresponds to TRBD1 (5 bases). V dropped 8 bases and J dropped 6 bases, with 10 bases sitting between them. This CDR3 comprises 11 residues. From germline, CDR1 is LNHDA and CDR2 SQIVND (reference sequence). This chain's CDR3 is CASRGADGYTF. The CDR3 coding sequence is TGTGCCAGTCGGGGCGCGGATGGCTACACCTTC.

This clonotype occurred a few times. The V call is TRBV4-3, the J call TRBJ2-5; no definite D call. With 0 bases removed from V and 4 bases from J, the gap between germline ends came to 12 bases. Germline V gene sequence: CDR1 LGHNA, CDR2 YSLEER. This CDR3 has 15 amino acids. CDR3 nucleotide sequence: TGCGCCAGCAGCCAAGATGGGATGAGTGGAGAGACCCAGTACTTC. It translates to CASSQDGMSGETQYF.

This chain connects TRBV19 to TRBJ1-2, with TRBD1 matching 10 bases. This CDR3 is built from 14 residues. Germline V gene lookup returns CDR1 LNHDA and CDR2 SQIVND (reference sequence). V was pared by 6 bases and J by 7 bases, with 8 bases of the junction left unmatched. The CDR3 protein is CASRDPGQGFGYTF. CDR3 DNA sequence: TGTGCCAGTAGGGACCCGGGACAGGGGTTTGGCTACACCTTC. Filled out from reference TRBV19 and TRBJ1-2, the complete variable domain reads DGGITQSPKYLFRKEGQNVTLSCEQNLNHDAMYWYRQDPGQGLRLIYYSQIVNDFQKGDIAEGYSVSREKKESFPLTVTSAQKNPTAFYLCASRDPGQGFGYTFGSGTRLTVV.

This clonotype was seen many times. The gene calls are TRBV6-1 and TRBJ1-2; TRBD1 aligns across 10 bases. The J segment lost 4 bases and the V segment lost 7 bases, leaving 6 bases of the junction unmatched. Germline CDR1 MNHNS, CDR2 SASEGT. This CDR3 comprises 14 residues. CDR3 sequence (DNA): TGTGCCAGCACCCGGGACAGGGGATTCTATGGCTACACCTTC. This encodes CASTRDRGFYGYTF.

A remark on this clonotype: A much larger clone differs from this one at a single base, so this may be a read error. The chain combines TRBV4-2 with TRBJ2-5, with 7 positions matching TRBD1. The CDR3 loop spans 16 amino acids. Trimming took 4 bases from V and 4 from J; bases not matched to a gene: 12. Germline loops: CDR1 LGHNA, CDR2 YNFKEQ. CDR3 region: CASSPAPGTAIETQYF. The CDR3 DNA reads TGTGCCAGCAGCCCGGCTCCCGGGACAGCAATAGAGACCCAGTACTTC.

Only one count was recorded for this clonotype. This chain uses TRBV7-4 with TRBJ2-7, with 7 positions matching TRBD1. The CDR3 is made up of 16 amino acids. Trimming cost V 6 bases and J 4 bases; bases outside gene matches: 15. Germline V gives CDR1 SGHVT, CDR2 SQSDAQ. CDR3 loop: CASSSLPLGQLYEQYF. CDR3 nucleotides: TGTGCCAGCAGTTCTCTACCTTTGGGACAGTTATACGAGCAGTACTTC.

In its sample, this clonotype is medium-sized. At one of its ends the junction is not consistent with the germline gene, which may arise from a read error. The chain couples TRBV6-1 to TRBJ1-5; 11 bases fit TRBD1. The CDR3 length is 14 residues. Germline values: CDR1 MNHNS, CDR2 SASEGT. The CDR3 is CASIRTGGKQPQHF. CDR3 coding DNA: TGTGCCAGCATTCGGACAGGGGGCAAACAGCCCCAGCATTTT.

The chain carries TRBV24-1 and TRBJ2-1; D is unclear. V was clipped by 7 bases and J by 0 bases, with 12 bases between them. The germline CDR1 and CDR2 sequences are KGHDR and SFDVKD. This CDR3 region has 15 residues. The CDR3 loop is CATSPGRSSYNEQFF. CDR3 coding DNA: TGTGCCACCAGCCCGGGCAGGAGCTCCTACAATGAGCAGTTCTTC.

This clonotype has just a few counts. V is TRBV5-1 and J is TRBJ1-1, with 8 bases matching TRBD1. V was clipped by 4 bases and J by 1 base; unmatched bases: 6. CDR1 is SGHRS and CDR2 is YFSETQ in the germline V gene. The CDR3 extends over 15 amino acids. CDR3 sequence reads: CASSAGGAGNTEAFF. CDR3 nucleotide sequence: TGCGCCAGCAGCGCAGGGGGCGCGGGGAACACTGAAGCTTTCTTT.

This clonotype was counted ten times or more. The chain couples TRBV3-1 to TRBJ2-7; the D is unclear. The CDR3 runs to 14 residues. V was shortened by 0 bases and J by 7 bases, with 13 bases between the two germline ends. CDR1 is LGHDT and CDR2 is YNNKEL in the germline V gene (reference sequence). The CDR3 reads CASSQEFREGEQYF. CDR3 coding DNA: TGTGCCAGCAGCCAAGAGTTTCGTGAAGGGGAGCAGTACTTC.

CDR3 residues: CAIRGGQETQYF. The CDR3 bases are TGTGCCATCAGAGGGGGGCAAGAGACCCAGTACTTC. The chain carries TRBV10-3 and TRBJ2-5; perhaps D is TRBD1 or TRBD2 (6 bases each). Trimming removed 6 bases at V and 2 bases at J, with 7 bases between. This CDR3 comprises 12 residues. Per germline, CDR1 ENHRY and CDR2 SYGVKD.

This clonotype occurred many times. This sequence joins TRBV4-2 and TRBJ1-5, with TRBD1 as a possible D gene (6 bases). The CDR3 totals 14 residues. V shed 4 bases and J shed 5 bases, with 12 bases lying between them. The germline V gene encodes CDR1 LGHNA and CDR2 YNFKEQ. CDR3: CASSPLGQYQPQHF. CDR3 coding DNA: TGTGCCAGCAGCCCGCTCGGACAGTATCAGCCCCAGCATTTT.

Only a few counts were recorded for this clonotype. The chain carries TRBV6-5 and TRBJ1-1, with TRBD1 matching 7 bases. CDR3 length: 15 residues. Germline V gene data show CDR1 as MNHEY and CDR2 as SVGAGI. With 4 bases clipped from V and 5 bases from J, the junction kept 10 bases outside the gene matches. The chain's CDR3 is CASSLFWTGETEAFF. In DNA form, the CDR3 reads TGTGCCAGCAGTTTATTTTGGACAGGAGAGACTGAAGCTTTCTTT.

This clonotype was detected only a few times. V and J are TRBV2 and TRBJ1-5; D remains ambiguous. The CDR3 sequence is 12 residues long. Trimming took 2 bases from V and 6 from J, leaving 5 bases between them. CDR1 is SNHLY, CDR2 FYNNEI, per germline. CDR3 coding DNA: TGTGCCAGCAGTGAAATAGGTCAGCCCCAGCATTTT. Translating gives CASSEIGQPQHF. The complete variable domain, with remaining parts taken from reference TRBV2 and TRBJ1-5, reads EPEVTQTPSHQVTQMGQEVILRCVPISNHLYFYWYRQILGQKVEFLVSFYNNEISEKSEIFDDQFSVERPDGSNFTLKIRSTKLEDSAMYFCASSEIGQPQHFGDGTRLSIL.

This chain links TRBV20-1 with TRBJ2-7, with D unclear. Between the trimmed V and J ends, which lost 6 bases and 5 bases, there was a span of 14 bases. The germline V gene has CDR1 DFQATT and CDR2 SNEGSKA (reference sequence). This CDR3 has 12 residues. The CDR3 loop is CSATSDADEQYF. For the CDR3, the DNA is TGCAGTGCGACATCCGACGCGGACGAGCAGTACTTC.

At least ten counts were recorded for this clonotype. The chain uses TRBV4-1 and TRBJ2-5; tentative D call: TRBD1 (5 bases). Germline V gene sequence: CDR1 MGHRA, CDR2 YSYEKL. V lost 4 bases and J 0 bases, leaving 6 bases between the germline ends. The CDR3 extends over 13 amino acids. The CDR3 sequence is CASSPRDQETQYF. The CDR3 coding sequence is TGCGCCAGCAGCCCCAGGGACCAAGAGACCCAGTACTTC.

This clonotype was recorded at least ten times. The chain couples TRBV6-1 to TRBJ2-7; D remains ambiguous. V gave up 7 bases and J gave up 2 bases, with 12 bases separating them. CDR1 and CDR2 (germline): MNHNS, SASEGT. The CDR3 runs to 13 residues. CDR3 sequence (DNA): TGTGCCAGCACGGTAGGGTCCGCCTACGAGCAGTACGTC. This sequence encodes CASTVGSAYEQYV.

As concerns this clonotype: Relative to the germline gene, one junction end is altered; a read error may explain this. The chain has TRBV5-6 and TRBJ2-1; D is undetermined. The V gene's germline CDR1 is SGHDT and CDR2 YYEEEE. CDR3 length: 11 residues. CDR3 sequence: CASSYLDEQLF. The CDR3 DNA follows: TGTGCCAGCAGCTATTTGGATGAGCAGCTCTTC. Supplemented by reference TRBV5-6 and TRBJ2-1, the full variable domain reads DAGVTQSPTHLIKTRGQQVTLRCSPKSGHDTVSWYQQALGQGPQFIFQYYEEEERQRGNFPDRFSGHQFPNYSSELNVNALLLGDSALYLCASSYLDEQLFGPGTRLTVL.